The next 15 T cell receptor beta chains were all read from a single sample in a study of long-term antiretroviral therapy in people with HIV. At the survey level, the v3.0 immunoSEQ assay was run. Assay: immunoSEQ multiplex PCR; the TCRdb copy retains only in-frame clones and omits some. The sample lists more than 20,000 clones; about 86% were seen once. Sequenced material: unsorted PBMCs, taken 1.3 years after starting antiretroviral therapy. Receptors were obtained from a man in his 60s with HIV.

The rearrangement joins TRBV5-4 to TRBJ2-2; 9 bases align to TRBD1. The germline V gene encodes CDR1 SGHNT and CDR2 YYREEE (reference sequence). V dropped 5 bases and J dropped 1; count of bases not matched to a gene: 3. The CDR3 consists of 15 residues. In DNA form, the CDR3 reads TGTGCCAGCAGACAGGGACAGGGGAACACCGGGGAGCTGTTTTTT. This encodes CASRQGQGNTGELFF.

V is TRBV9 and J is TRBJ1-2, with 8 bases that match TRBD1. Germline trimming cut 0 bases from V and 4 bases from J; bases unmatched to any gene: 5. The CDR3 covers 15 residues. Germline V gene data show CDR1 as SGDLS and CDR2 as YYNGEE. CDR3 nucleotides: TGTGCCAGCAGCGTAGACAGCCAGGGGGCCTATGGCTACACCTTC. This encodes CASSVDSQGAYGYTF.

This chain joins TRBV7-2 and TRBJ1-2; the match to TRBD1 covers 9 bases. The length of the CDR3 is 15 residues. V was pared by 8 bases and J by 4 bases, with 11 bases of the junction left unmatched. Germline V gene data show CDR1 as SGHTA and CDR2 as FQGNSA. The DNA for the CDR3 is TGTGCCAGCGGGGTGGGAACAGGGGGCGGCTATGGCTACACCTTC. The encoded protein is CASGVGTGGGYGYTF.

This clone was detected once. The rearrangement joins TRBV2 to TRBJ1-1; D is possibly TRBD1 (5 bases). V lost 5 bases and J lost 4, with 14 bases in between. The CDR3 extends over 14 amino acids. The germline CDR1 and CDR2 sequences are SNHLY and FYNNEI. The CDR3 bases are TGTGCCAGCAGTCCCCAGGGCACCAGCACTGAAGCTTTCTTT. It is translated as CASSPQGTSTEAFF.

This chain links TRBV18 with TRBJ2-5; TRBD2 matches 11 bases. The CDR3 length is 16 residues. J gave up 5 bases and V 0 bases, and 5 bases lay outside the gene matches. Germline V gives CDR1 KGHSH, CDR2 LQKENI. The DNA of the CDR3 is TGTGCCAGCTCACCACCTGATAGACTAGCGGGGGAGACCCAGTACTTC. Amino acids: CASSPPDRLAGETQYF.

The rearrangement links TRBV29-1 to TRBJ1-1; perhaps TRBD1 as D (5 bases). This CDR3 has 12 amino acids. Germline V gives CDR1 SQVTM, CDR2 ANQGSEA. V was shortened by 4 bases and J by 4 bases, with 10 bases between the two germline ends. CDR3 amino acids: CSVVQAVTEAFF. The CDR3 DNA is TGCAGCGTTGTACAGGCTGTCACTGAAGCTTTCTTT. Full variable domain (remainder filled in from reference TRBV29-1 and TRBJ1-1): SAVISQKPSRDICQRGTSLTIQCQVDSQVTMMFWYRQQPGQSLTLIATANQGSEATYESGFVIDKFPISRPNLTFSTLTVSNMSPEDSSIYLCSVVQAVTEAFFGQGTRLTVV.

V is TRBV15 and J is TRBJ2-2, with unresolved D. Germline V lookup: CDR1 LNHNV, CDR2 YYDKDF (reference sequence). Trimming cost V 3 bases and J 2 bases, with 10 bases left between them. The CDR3 sequence is 15 residues long. This chain's CDR3 is CATSRGGFNTGELFF. CDR3 bases: TGTGCCACCAGCAGGGGCGGATTTAACACCGGGGAGCTGTTTTTT.

The chain joins TRBV6-5 to TRBJ2-1; TRBD2 agrees at 10 bases. Looked up from germline, CDR1 is MNHEY and CDR2 is SVGAGI. Trimming removed 3 bases from V and 12 bases from J; junction bases left unmatched: 11. The CDR3 loop spans 15 amino acids. The DNA of the CDR3 is TGTGCCAGCAGTTATCTAGCGGGGGCCCTACAGAGGCAGTTCTTC. Protein product: CASSYLAGALQRQFF.

Remarks on this clone: This CDR3 is also generated by other DNA sequences in the sample. DNA of the CDR3: TGCGCCAGCAGCTTGGGTGGGGGCTCCTACAATGAGCAGTTCTTC. Protein product: CASSLGGGSYNEQFF. This chain connects TRBV5-1 to TRBJ2-1; D could derive from TRBD1 or TRBD2 (5 bases each). Germline CDR1 reads SGHRS; CDR2 reads YFSETQ. V was pared by 0 bases and J by 0 bases, with 7 bases between. This CDR3 contains 15 residues.

This sequence joins TRBV4-1 and TRBJ2-3; D unclear. Germline assignment: CDR1 MGHRA and CDR2 YSYEKL. The V end was cut by 3 bases, the J end by 6 bases, with 10 bases between. The CDR3 covers 13 residues. CDR3 in DNA: TGCGCCAGCAGCCATCCAGATAGTGATACGCAGTATTTT. Protein product: CASSHPDSDTQYF.

This clone was detected a few times. The V gene is TRBV4-1, the J gene TRBJ1-2, with 11 bases that match TRBD1. The CDR3 is 16 residues long. V shed 1 base, J shed 2 bases, and the junction held 3 bases outside the gene matches. CDR1 and CDR2 (germline): MGHRA, YSYEKL. The CDR3 region has the DNA TGCGCCAGCAGCCAAGGGCGGGACAGGGGGAACTATGGCTACACCTTC. As protein: CASSQGRDRGNYGYTF.

J is TRBJ1-1 and V is TRBV9; D gene uncertain. Per germline, CDR1 SGDLS and CDR2 YYNGEE. CDR3 length: 14 amino acids. The germline V and J ends were trimmed by 0 bases and 4 bases, with 10 bases remaining between them. The CDR3 DNA follows: TGTGCCAGCAGCGTAGGAGTGGAGGGCACTGAAGCTTTCTTT. Its translation: CASSVGVEGTEAFF.

The sample holds one count of this clone. V is TRBV10-3 and J is TRBJ1-4; a weak D match, TRBD1 (6 bases). The CDR3 runs 17 residues. V was shortened by 10 bases and J by 4 bases, with 25 bases between the two germline ends. Germline-derived CDR1 and CDR2 are ENHRY and SYGVKD. CDR3 protein: CATSSRGRQADNEKLFF. In nucleotides, the CDR3 is TGTGCCACCTCCTCTCGGGGTCGACAGGCGGATAATGAAAAACTGTTTTTT.

The CDR3 here is CASSPRDSGDTQYF. The CDR3 bases are TGTGCCAGCAGCCCCCGGGACTCAGGAGATACGCAGTATTTT. This rearrangement joins TRBV7-9 to TRBJ2-3; tentatively, D is TRBD2 (6 bases). The CDR3 loop spans 14 amino acids. Trimming removed 5 bases from V and 5 bases from J, with 14 bases in between. Germline V gene lookup returns CDR1 SEHNR and CDR2 FQNEAQ (reference sequence).

This clone was detected once. This rearrangement joins TRBV7-3 to TRBJ2-3, with 8 bases aligning to TRBD1. V lost 7 bases and J lost 3; bases outside the gene matches: 6. Germline V CDR1 and CDR2: SGHTA, FQGTGA. The CDR3 has 14 residues. Here the CDR3 DNA reads TGTGCCAGCAACCCGGGACAGGCGACAGATACGCAGTATTTT. It specifies CASNPGQATDTQYF.